Presented here are 32 T cell receptor beta chains from one specimen sequenced in a study of shared clonotypes between healthy human individuals (dated by TCRdb to 2020 to 2022). The method behind the library was the immunoSEQ multiplex PCR assay. What TCRdb holds here is the immuneACCESS table cut down to in-frame rearrangements. Part of the clones is not present; checked against another copy, under half of the missing clones reflect an unresolved V gene, and the others are unexplained. This sample holds 2 million to 2.5 million clones; about nine tenths were observed only once. The ten largest clones take up around 0.4% of the sample. Sequencing used naive CD4+ T cells from PBMCs. This specimen's cell subset or site label, interpreted: CD45RA+ positively selected. The receptors derive from a man between 18 and 29 years old in good health. Some clones in this sample may be carry-over from other donors' samples.

V usage is TRBV5-4 and J usage is TRBJ2-1; D may be TRBD1 (6 bases). Per the germline V gene, CDR1 is SGHNT and CDR2 is YYREEE (reference sequence). The germline V and J ends were trimmed by 5 bases and 4 bases, with 22 bases remaining between them. This CDR3 region has 17 residues. The CDR3 is CASSQNYRDTLYNEQFF. Written as DNA, the CDR3 is TGTGCCAGCAGTCAAAACTACCGGGACACATTATACAATGAGCAGTTCTTC.

This chain uses TRBV7-9 with TRBJ1-2; no clear D gene. This CDR3 comprises 12 residues. The germline V and J ends were trimmed by 3 bases and 12 bases, with 14 bases remaining between them. Germline V gene lookup returns CDR1 SEHNR and CDR2 FQNEAQ (reference sequence). The CDR3 DNA reads TGTGCCAGCAGCTTGGGTCGGACTTCTAACACCTTC. It is translated as CASSLGRTSNTF. Supplemented by reference TRBV7-9 and TRBJ1-2, the full variable domain reads DTGVSQNPRHKITKRGQNVTFRCDPISEHNRLYWYRQTLGQGPEFLTYFQNEAQLEKSRLLSDRFSAERPKGSFSTLEIQRTEQGDSAMYLCASSLGRTSNTFGSGTRLTVV.

The rearrangement links TRBV28 to TRBJ1-1, with D unresolved. Trimming removed 6 bases at V and 7 bases at J, with 12 bases between. CDR1 MDHEN and CDR2 SYDVKM come from the germline V gene. The CDR3 has 12 amino acids. CDR3: CASREGGLEAFF. In DNA form, the CDR3 reads TGTGCCAGCAGGGAAGGAGGGCTTGAAGCTTTCTTT.

CDR3 in DNA: TGTGCCATCGGGGGGGTTACCGGGAGCCAAGCTTTCTTT. Translating gives CAIGGVTGSQAFF. This rearrangement joins TRBV10-3 to TRBJ1-1, with D possibly being TRBD1 (5 bases). Looked up from germline, CDR1 is ENHRY and CDR2 is SYGVKD. The CDR3 is 13 residues long. Trimming cost V 8 bases and J 9 bases, with 19 bases left between them.

The chain recombines TRBV18 with TRBJ2-2; TRBD2 aligns across 10 bases. Germline CDR1 and CDR2: KGHSH and LQKENI. The CDR3 loop spans 17 amino acids. Losses at the gene ends were 1 base for V and 4 bases for J; bases not matched to a gene: 6. In DNA form, the CDR3 reads TGTGCCAGCTCACCACTGTCTCTAGCGGGAGTCACCGGGGAGCTGTTTTTT. This codes for CASSPLSLAGVTGELFF. The full variable domain, completed using reference TRBV18 and TRBJ2-2, is NAGVMQNPRHLVRRRGQEARLRCSPMKGHSHVYWYRQLPEEGLKFMVYLQKENIIDESGMPKERFSAEFPKEGPSILRIQQVVRGDSAAYFCASSPLSLAGVTGELFFGEGSRLTVL.

The chain couples TRBV7-6 to TRBJ2-5; D may be TRBD1 (7 bases). Germline V gene data show CDR1 as SGHVS and CDR2 as FNYEAQ. The CDR3 runs to 15 residues. Trimming removed 5 bases from V and 2 bases from J, with 15 bases in between. CDR3 nucleotides: TGTGCCAGCAGCAAAATGGGGGGACAGCAAGAGACCCAGTACTTC. It encodes CASSKMGGQQETQYF.

V and J are TRBV18 and TRBJ1-1; 11 nucleotides align to TRBD1. From germline, CDR1 is KGHSH and CDR2 LQKENI. CDR3 length: 17 residues. V shed 5 bases, J shed 4 bases, and the junction held 12 bases outside the gene matches. CDR3 loop: CASSSVTGTGGSTEAFF. CDR3 sequence (DNA): TGTGCCAGCTCATCTGTCACCGGGACAGGGGGGAGCACTGAAGCTTTCTTT.

V usage is TRBV6-5 and J usage is TRBJ2-1; D not resolved. The germline V gene has CDR1 MNHEY and CDR2 SVGAGI. The ends were cut back, 5 bases at V and 0 bases at J, with 11 bases in the middle. The CDR3 consists of 15 residues. The CDR3 protein is CASSPPRSSYNEQFF. The CDR3 DNA sequence: TGTGCCAGCAGTCCTCCCCGGAGCTCCTACAATGAGCAGTTCTTC.

This chain joins TRBV5-8 and TRBJ2-7; a possible D gene is TRBD1 (7 bases). Trimming took 6 bases from V and 3 from J, leaving 19 bases between them. This CDR3 comprises 15 residues. Germline assignment: CDR1 SGHTS and CDR2 YDEGEE. The CDR3 sequence: CASTLGRGQNYEQYF. CDR3 in DNA: TGTGCCAGCACCCTAGGGCGGGGACAGAACTACGAGCAGTACTTC.

This clone has just one count. The V and J genes are TRBV4-1 and TRBJ2-3; D tentatively reads TRBD1 or TRBD2 (5 bases each). Germline V lookup: CDR1 MGHRA, CDR2 YSYEKL. V was cut by 1 base and J by 4 bases, with 12 bases left in between. CDR3 length: 15 residues. CDR3 coding DNA: TGCGCCAGCAGCCAAGTTGGGGGTTGGCCAGATACGCAGTATTTT. Translated: CASSQVGGWPDTQYF.

The chain combines TRBV2 with TRBJ2-1; TRBD2 matches 13 bases. The CDR3 length is 15 residues. J gave up 8 bases and V 6 bases, and 7 bases lay outside the gene matches. In germline, CDR1 is SNHLY, CDR2 FYNNEI. CDR3 loop: CASRRTSGSGDEQFF. The DNA of the CDR3 is TGTGCCAGCAGAAGGACTAGCGGGAGTGGGGATGAGCAGTTCTTC. The entire variable domain, with the rest obtained from reference TRBV2 and TRBJ2-1, is as follows: EPEVTQTPSHQVTQMGQEVILRCVPISNHLYFYWYRQILGQKVEFLVSFYNNEISEKSEIFDDQFSVERPDGSNFTLKIRSTKLEDSAMYFCASRRTSGSGDEQFFGPGTRLTVL.

DNA for the CDR3: TGTGCCTGGAGTGTGATTTACGAGCAGTACTTC. The encoded protein is CAWSVIYEQYF. J is TRBJ2-7 and V is TRBV30; D gene ambiguous. This CDR3 comprises 11 residues. V lost 0 bases and J 4 bases, leaving 4 bases between the germline ends. The germline V gene has CDR1 GTSNPN and CDR2 SVGIG (reference sequence).

As concerns this clone: The same CDR3 arises from other DNA sequences in this sample as well. V usage is TRBV30 and J usage is TRBJ2-5, with TRBD1 as a possible D gene (5 bases). Germline V CDR1 and CDR2: GTSNPN, SVGIG (reference sequence). V was shortened by 0 bases and J by 4 bases, with 9 bases between the two germline ends. The CDR3 is made up of 13 amino acids. CDR3: CAWSVQGVETQYF. The CDR3 coding sequence is TGTGCCTGGAGTGTACAAGGGGTAGAGACCCAGTACTTC.

This chain uses TRBV4-2 with TRBJ1-2; a possible D gene is TRBD1 (6 bases). This CDR3 is 15 amino acids long. Deletions cut 2 bases from V and 4 bases from J, with 14 bases between. Looked up from germline, CDR1 is LGHNA and CDR2 is YNFKEQ. CDR3 nucleotides: TGTGCCAGCAGCCAAAACCCACAGGGAGGCTATGGCTACACCTTC. It is translated as CASSQNPQGGYGYTF.

This clone came up once. CDR3 region: CASSPSPGQGTDTQYF. The CDR3 nucleotides read TGCGCCAGCAGCCCCTCCCCGGGACAGGGCACAGATACGCAGTATTTT. This chain joins TRBV4-1 and TRBJ2-3; 8 bases align to TRBD1. The V and J ends lost 4 bases and 1 base, in that order; junction bases with no gene match: 7. Germline assignment: CDR1 MGHRA and CDR2 YSYEKL. There are 16 residues in the CDR3.

This clone occurred once. J is TRBJ1-1 and V is TRBV6-1, with no clear D. The V end was cut by 7 bases, the J end by 11 bases, with 32 bases between. This CDR3 region has 17 residues. Germline CDR1 reads MNHNS; CDR2 reads SASEGT. The CDR3 DNA reads TGTGCCAGCACTGTAGCATTAATACCCCCCCGCTCAGTCTGGGCTTTCTTT. It is translated as CASTVALIPPRSVWAFF.

The V and J genes are TRBV19 and TRBJ1-2; 9 nucleotides agree with TRBD1. With V trimmed by 8 bases and J by 5 bases, 9 bases remained unmatched. This CDR3 has 14 amino acids. In germline, CDR1 is LNHDA, CDR2 SQIVND (reference sequence). The CDR3 loop reads CASCPGQGSYGYTF. CDR3 in DNA: TGTGCCAGTTGCCCCGGACAGGGGTCTTATGGCTACACCTTC. The full variable domain, its missing parts supplied by reference TRBV19 and TRBJ1-2, is DGGITQSPKYLFRKEGQNVTLSCEQNLNHDAMYWYRQDPGQGLRLIYYSQIVNDFQKGDIAEGYSVSREKKESFPLTVTSAQKNPTAFYLCASCPGQGSYGYTFGSGTRLTVV.

The chain combines TRBV6-6 with TRBJ1-5; D remains unclear. The length of the CDR3 is 12 residues. V gave up 6 bases and J gave up 7 bases, with 10 bases separating them. Per germline, CDR1 MNHNY and CDR2 SVGAGI (reference sequence). This CDR3 is CASRILGQPQHF. Here the CDR3 DNA reads TGTGCCAGCAGGATCCTTGGACAGCCCCAGCATTTT.

DNA of the CDR3: TGTGCCAGCCTACCGAGGGGAGCTAGCACTGAAGCTTTCTTT. It translates to CASLPRGASTEAFF. V is TRBV19 and J is TRBJ1-1, with D possibly being TRBD1 (5 bases). Per germline, CDR1 LNHDA and CDR2 SQIVND (reference sequence). With 9 bases removed from V and 4 bases from J, the gap between germline ends came to 18 bases. This CDR3 region has 14 residues.

The chain couples TRBV5-4 to TRBJ2-7; 10 bases line up with TRBD1. CDR1 is SGHNT and CDR2 is YYREEE in the germline V gene (reference sequence). The CDR3 contains 17 residues. V lost 4 bases and J lost 1; bases outside the gene matches: 11. In DNA, the CDR3 is TGTGCCAGCAGCCCTGGTCCGACAGGGGGCAAGTCCTACGAGCAGTACTTC. It yields the protein CASSPGPTGGKSYEQYF.

This rearrangement joins TRBV6-6 to TRBJ1-5; 9 nucleotides match TRBD1. V gave up 6 bases and J gave up 7 bases; unmatched junction bases: 10. This CDR3 region has 15 residues. Germline assignment: CDR1 MNHNY and CDR2 SVGAGI (reference sequence). The CDR3 DNA reads TGTGCCAGCAGGGCTACAGGGGGCGCGCGACAGCCCCAGCATTTT. It specifies CASRATGGARQPQHF.

This clone has only a few counts. The chain uses TRBV19 and TRBJ1-1; 10 nucleotides match TRBD1. There are 16 residues in the CDR3. Looked up from germline, CDR1 is LNHDA and CDR2 is SQIVND (reference sequence). V lost 5 bases, J lost 0 bases, and 6 bases stayed unmatched. CDR3 sequence reads: CASSYRDRGMNTEAFF. The CDR3, as DNA: TGTGCCAGTAGTTACCGGGACAGGGGCATGAACACTGAAGCTTTCTTT. Combining the CDR3 with reference TRBV19 and TRBJ1-1 gives the whole variable domain DGGITQSPKYLFRKEGQNVTLSCEQNLNHDAMYWYRQDPGQGLRLIYYSQIVNDFQKGDIAEGYSVSREKKESFPLTVTSAQKNPTAFYLCASSYRDRGMNTEAFFGQGTRLTVV.

This clone was seen once. V and J are TRBV5-1 and TRBJ2-3; maybe TRBD1 (6 bases). The CDR3 totals 16 residues. Germline CDR1 and CDR2: SGHRS and YFSETQ. Trimming shortened V by 2 bases and J by 2 bases, and 15 bases separated the two germline ends. The CDR3, as DNA: TGCGCCAGCAGCTTAGGGGACAACCACCTCACAGATACGCAGTATTTT. This translates into CASSLGDNHLTDTQYF.

The rearrangement uses TRBV13 and TRBJ2-1; weak D call: TRBD2 (5 bases). The V and J ends lost 5 bases and 9 bases respectively, with 14 bases between them. This CDR3 contains 13 residues. Looked up from germline, CDR1 is PRHDT and CDR2 is FYEKMQ (reference sequence). The chain's CDR3 is CASSPRAGPEQFF. In DNA form, the CDR3 reads TGTGCCAGCAGCCCACGCGCGGGCCCTGAGCAGTTCTTC.

V usage is TRBV7-3 and J usage is TRBJ2-1, with 13 nucleotides matching TRBD2. The CDR3 covers 15 residues. CDR1 SGHTA and CDR2 FQGTGA come from the germline V gene. V lost 4 bases, J lost 5 bases, and 2 bases stayed unmatched. The CDR3 here is CASSYTSGRDNEQFF. In DNA form, the CDR3 reads TGTGCCAGCAGCTACACTAGCGGGAGGGACAATGAGCAGTTCTTC.

The chain links TRBV2 to TRBJ1-5; a weak D match, TRBD1 (5 bases). This CDR3 contains 14 residues. In germline, CDR1 is SNHLY, CDR2 FYNNEI. V was trimmed by 5 bases and J by 2 bases, leaving 10 bases between them. CDR3 DNA: TGTGCCAGCAGTTATCAGGGTGGCAATCAGCCCCAGCATTTT. The encoded protein is CASSYQGGNQPQHF.

Written as DNA, the CDR3 is TGTGCCAGCAGCCTGGTGGACAGGGTTGACGAGCAGTACTTC. Translating gives CASSLVDRVDEQYF. This chain connects TRBV28 to TRBJ2-7; 8 bases line up with TRBD1. Losses at the gene ends were 6 bases for V and 5 bases for J; bases not matched to a gene: 9. Germline CDR1 MDHEN, CDR2 SYDVKM. The CDR3 sequence is 14 residues long. The whole variable domain, remainder taken from reference TRBV28 and TRBJ2-7, is DVKVTQSSRYLVKRTGEKVFLECVQDMDHENMFWYRQDPGLGLRLIYFSYDVKMKEKGDIPEGYSVSREKKERFSLILESASTNQTSMYLCASSLVDRVDEQYFGPGTRLTVT.

Note on this clone: Since the CDR3 does not end with the conserved phenylalanine or tryptophan, this likely comes from a read error. Because the CDR3's place on the DNA is in doubt, the DNA is left out and the CDR3 is given as listed by TCRdb. The J gene is TRBJ2-3, the V gene TRBV6-5; the DNA was not compared with TRBD2, the D call given in the table. Both ends counted, the CDR3 spans 9 residues. Germline V lookup: CDR1 MNHEY, CDR2 SVGAGI. CDR3 residues: CASSRDSRV.

This clone was detected only once. The CDR3 here is CASSFPGGDEQYF. The CDR3 DNA reads as TGTGCCAGCAGCTTTCCAGGGGGAGACGAGCAGTACTTC. The rearrangement joins TRBV5-4 to TRBJ2-7; 7 bases agree with TRBD1. V shed 2 bases and J 5 bases; nucleotides not matched to a gene: 4. The CDR3 loop spans 13 amino acids. Germline V gene data show CDR1 as SGHNT and CDR2 as YYREEE (reference sequence).

This rearrangement joins TRBV14 to TRBJ2-1; 7 bases align to TRBD2. Germline CDR1 is SGHDN and CDR2 is FVKESK. This CDR3 contains 17 residues. V was clipped by 4 bases and J by 4 bases; unmatched bases: 13. CDR3 sequence (DNA): TGTGCCAGCAGCCCATGGAGGTCTAGCGGACCATACAATGAGCAGTTCTTC. It specifies CASSPWRSSGPYNEQFF.

Worth noting for this clone: Different DNA sequences within this sample yield the same CDR3. The rearrangement links TRBV7-2 to TRBJ1-1, with D unresolved. This CDR3 contains 14 residues. Per the germline V gene, CDR1 is SGHTA and CDR2 is FQGNSA. V was trimmed by 1 base and J by 0 bases, leaving 6 bases between them. CDR3 bases: TGTGCCAGCAGCTTAGTTCGGGTGAACACTGAAGCTTTCTTT. Translated, it gives CASSLVRVNTEAFF.

This sequence joins TRBV18 and TRBJ1-2; no definite D call. The ends were cut back, 2 bases at V and 4 bases at J, with 11 bases in the middle. This CDR3 spans 14 amino acids. The germline gives CDR1 KGHSH, CDR2 LQKENI. CDR3 bases: TGTGCCAGCTCACCAAATCCGGCAGGCTATGGCTACACCTTC. Translating it yields CASSPNPAGYGYTF.